This T cell receptor beta chain was documented in a study of shared clonotypes between healthy human individuals. Study findings and constraints: Generation probabilities were higher for clonotypes shared across all four sorted-subset donors than for unshared ones.

Germline CDR1 is MNHNY and CDR2 is SVGAGI (reference sequence). The length of the CDR3 is 14 residues. Trimming shortened V by 4 bases and J by 7 bases, and 14 bases separated the two germline ends. Measured with immunoSEQ multiplex PCR; TCRdb has only the in-frame clones, and not every one. The top ten hold roughly 0.34% of the sample, which has about 2.5 million clones, 80% to 95% seen once. Worth noting for this clone: As yet, its antigen is unknown.

This clonotype was obtained from a man aged 18 to 30 in good health. Some clones in this sample may be carry-over from other donors' samples. Sequenced: naive CD4+ T cells from PBMCs. This sample's subset: CD45RA+ positively selected. The rearrangement uses TRBV6-6 and TRBJ2-4; D unclear. CDR3 region: CASSSRPRFNIQYF. CDR3 bases: TGTGCCAGCAGTTCCCGCCCCCGTTTCAACATTCAGTACTTC.